The next 15 T cell receptor beta chains were all read from a single sample in a study of T-cell memory formation after mild COVID-19 (dated by TCRdb to about 2021). Library preparation employed 5' RACE. For sequencing, an Illumina NovaSeq 6000 was employed. TCRdb trimmed public reads at Q25 via fastp, called clones via MiXCR and kept in-frame beta chains. Identical CDR3 protein sequences are pooled into one entry, listed with their most common genes and DNA. Across this sample there are about 440,000 distinct CDR3 sequences, with 20% seen only once. About 8.1% of the sample belongs to the ten largest clones. Sequences were obtained from PBMCs or a T cell subset sorted from them (not recorded which). The receptors stem from an adult woman who had mild COVID-19 (a few samples of this study predate the infection). The sample titles of this study are shuffled in the database, so cell type and time point are left out; the donor was told from shared clones.

The genes are TRBV9 and TRBJ1-1, with a tentative D call TRBD1 (5 bases). CDR1 is SGDLS, CDR2 YYNGEE, per germline. The V end was cut by 2 bases, the J end by 0 bases, with 17 bases between. CDR3 length equals 17 residues. CDR3 bases: TGTGCCAGCAGCGTTGTCCCGCAGGGAATGTTGAACACTGAAGCTTTCTTT. Protein sequence: CASSVVPQGMLNTEAFF. Full variable domain (missing parts from reference TRBV9 and TRBJ1-1): DSGVTQTPKHLITATGQRVTLRCSPRSGDLSVYWYQQSLDQGLQFLIQYYNGEERAKGNILERFSAQQFPDLHSELNLSSLELGDSALYFCASSVVPQGMLNTEAFFGQGTRLTVV.

The rearrangement links TRBV4-1 to TRBJ2-1; D possibly corresponds to TRBD1 (5 bases). Trimming stripped 1 base from V and 8 bases from J, with 9 bases between. This CDR3 region has 13 residues. Germline lookup yields CDR1 MGHRA and CDR2 YSYEKL. CDR3 nucleotides: TGCGCCAGCAGCCAAGTCTGGGGCGATGAGCAGTTCTTC. Translated, it gives CASSQVWGDEQFF.

This clonotype was recorded a few times. The chain couples TRBV7-9 to TRBJ1-5; D remains ambiguous. The CDR3 contains 12 residues. Trimming took 1 base from V and 6 from J, leaving 4 bases between them. Germline V lookup: CDR1 SEHNR, CDR2 FQNEAQ (reference sequence). CDR3 DNA sequence: TGTGCCAGCAGCTTAGGAAGTCAGCCCCAGCATTTT. Translating it yields CASSLGSQPQHF.

This clonotype has a handful of counts. The rearrangement uses TRBV7-3 and TRBJ1-1, with D tentatively TRBD1 (6 bases). This CDR3 is built from 15 residues. V lost 0 bases and J lost 1, with 9 bases in between. The V gene's germline CDR1 is SGHTA and CDR2 FQGTGA. CDR3 bases: TGTGCCAGCAGCTTAACGGGGGCTACGAACACTGAAGCTTTCTTT. It is translated as CASSLTGATNTEAFF.

The chain couples TRBV7-2 to TRBJ2-7; the D gene is possibly TRBD2 (6 bases). V lost 5 bases, J lost 1 base, and 15 bases lay in between. The CDR3 runs 15 residues. Germline lookup yields CDR1 SGHTA and CDR2 FQGNSA. CDR3 sequence: CASSESGTSSYEQYF. Here the CDR3 DNA reads TGTGCCAGCAGCGAATCCGGGACTTCTTCCTACGAGCAGTACTTC.

This clonotype was observed a few times. The CDR3 loop reads CATSGSGTLYGYTF. CDR3 nucleotides: TGTGCCACCAGTGGTTCGGGCACCCTCTATGGCTACACCTTC. J is TRBJ1-2 and V is TRBV24-1, with D unclear. The CDR3 spans 14 residues. The germline V gene encodes CDR1 KGHDR and CDR2 SFDVKD. Trimming removed 5 bases from V and 4 bases from J, with 13 bases in between.

V is TRBV10-3 and J is TRBJ2-7; 10 bases align to TRBD2. V dropped 3 bases and J dropped 0; count of bases not matched to a gene: 8. CDR1 is ENHRY and CDR2 is SYGVKD in the germline V gene. This CDR3 is built from 17 residues. The CDR3 bases are TGTGCCATCAGTGAACCAGGACTAGCGGTTAGCTCCTACGAGCAGTACTTC. It specifies CAISEPGLAVSSYEQYF.

This clonotype was seen a few times. The rearrangement links TRBV7-7 to TRBJ2-7, with D possibly being TRBD2 (5 bases). This CDR3 is built from 16 residues. Trimming shortened V by 2 bases and J by 6 bases, and 20 bases separated the two germline ends. The V gene's germline CDR1 is SSHAT and CDR2 FNYEAQ (reference sequence). The CDR3 loop reads CASSLSTDGLRFEQYF. The CDR3 DNA follows: TGTGCCAGCAGCTTATCTACGGACGGACTTAGGTTCGAGCAGTACTTC.

This clonotype has a count of ten or more. CDR3 in DNA: TGTGCCAGCAGCCCGCGGACAGGTAGCAATCAGCCCCAGCATTTT. Protein: CASSPRTGSNQPQHF. The V call is TRBV7-2, the J call TRBJ1-5; 7 bases are shared with TRBD1. The V segment lost 5 bases and the J segment 0 bases; nucleotides outside the gene matches: 4. Per germline, CDR1 SGHTA and CDR2 FQGNSA. The CDR3 consists of 15 residues.

Only a few counts were recorded for this clonotype. The rearrangement joins TRBV7-2 to TRBJ2-2; D is possibly TRBD1 (6 bases). V lost 6 bases, J lost 1 base, and 9 bases lay in between. Germline V gives CDR1 SGHTA, CDR2 FQGNSA. The CDR3 loop spans 14 amino acids. CDR3: CASRTTGNTGELFF. The DNA for the CDR3 is TGTGCCAGCAGAACGACAGGGAACACCGGGGAGCTGTTTTTT.

V gene TRBV5-1 combines with J gene TRBJ1-1; possibly TRBD1 for D (6 bases). V lost 4 bases and J lost 5, with 21 bases in between. From germline, CDR1 is SGHRS and CDR2 YFSETQ. This CDR3 has 16 amino acids. Written as DNA, the CDR3 is TGCGCCAGCAGCCCCCCTCGGGCAGGGGTTGGAACTGAAGCTTTCTTT. This sequence encodes CASSPPRAGVGTEAFF.

This chain joins TRBV29-1 and TRBJ2-3, with D maybe TRBD2 (7 bases). The CDR3 length is 15 residues. V lost 3 bases, J lost 2 bases, and 15 bases lay in between. Germline assignment: CDR1 SQVTM and CDR2 ANQGSEA. The CDR3 protein is CSVEGGRGVTDTQYF. CDR3 DNA sequence: TGCAGCGTTGAGGGGGGGCGAGGGGTCACAGATACGCAGTATTTT.

The V call is TRBV7-9, the J call TRBJ1-1; unclear D gene. V lost 3 bases, J lost 6 bases, and 2 bases lay in between. CDR1 and CDR2 (germline): SEHNR, FQNEAQ (reference sequence). The CDR3 has 10 amino acids. CDR3 DNA sequence: TGTGCCAGCAGCTTGGCTGAAGCTTTCTTT. Translating gives CASSLAEAFF.

This clonotype came up a few times. The chain recombines TRBV5-1 with TRBJ2-1, with 8 bases fitting TRBD1. J lost 6 bases, V lost 0 bases, and 8 bases had no gene match. Germline values: CDR1 SGHRS, CDR2 YFSETQ. This CDR3 contains 16 residues. This chain's CDR3 is CASSLALGQGLNEQFF. CDR3 DNA: TGCGCCAGCAGCTTGGCCCTCGGACAGGGCCTCAATGAGCAGTTCTTC.

This chain connects TRBV6-2 or TRBV6-3 to TRBJ1-2, with unresolved D. This CDR3 is 12 amino acids long. Trimming cost V 6 bases and J 3 bases, with 8 bases left between them. The V gene's germline CDR1 is MNHEY and CDR2 SVGEGT. DNA of the CDR3: TGTGCCAGCAGCCGACCGGACTATGGCTACACCTTC. Amino acid sequence: CASSRPDYGYTF.